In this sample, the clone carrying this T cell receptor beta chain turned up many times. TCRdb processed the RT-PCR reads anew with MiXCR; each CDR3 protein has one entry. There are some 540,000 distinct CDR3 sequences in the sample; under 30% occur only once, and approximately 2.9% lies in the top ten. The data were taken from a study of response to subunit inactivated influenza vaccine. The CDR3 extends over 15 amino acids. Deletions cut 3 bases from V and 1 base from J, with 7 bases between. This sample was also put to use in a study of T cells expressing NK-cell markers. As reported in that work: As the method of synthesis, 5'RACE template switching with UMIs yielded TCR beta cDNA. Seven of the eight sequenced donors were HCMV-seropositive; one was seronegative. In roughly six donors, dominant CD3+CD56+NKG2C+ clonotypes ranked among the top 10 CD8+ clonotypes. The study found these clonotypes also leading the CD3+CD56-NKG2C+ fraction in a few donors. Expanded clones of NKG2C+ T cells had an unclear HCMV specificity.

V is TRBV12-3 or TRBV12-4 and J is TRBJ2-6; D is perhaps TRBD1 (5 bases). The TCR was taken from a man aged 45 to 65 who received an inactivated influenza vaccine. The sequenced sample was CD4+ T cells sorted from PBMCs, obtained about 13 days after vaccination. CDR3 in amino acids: CASSLQGSGANVLTF. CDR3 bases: TGTGCCAGCAGTTTGCAGGGTTCTGGGGCCAACGTCCTGACTTTC.